The present TCR beta chain was sequenced within a study of identical twins. Findings and caveats of the study: Surplus twin overlap in beta out-of-frame sequences was less pronounced.

Losses at the gene ends were 5 bases for V and 3 bases for J; bases not matched to a gene: 5. The CDR3 totals 16 residues. Germline CDR1 reads MNHEY; CDR2 reads SVGEGT. TCRdb processed the 5' RACE reads anew with MiXCR; each CDR3 protein has one entry. The sample records about 520,000 distinct CDR3 sequences, 22% being singletons. This clonotype showed up just a few times. Its target is unknown. In addition, the sample was reused for a study of T cells expressing NK-cell markers. That work adds: Once again these clonotypes came out on top in the CD3+CD56-NKG2C+ fraction of a few donors.

Source material: CD4+ T cells sorted from blood. The receptor was isolated from a woman in her late teens or twenties in good health. The chain has TRBV6-2 or TRBV6-3 and TRBJ2-5, with 14 bases identical to TRBD2. Here the CDR3 DNA reads TGTGCCAGCAGTACGGGACTAGCGGGAGAGAAAGAGACCCAGTACTTC. Translation gives CASSTGLAGEKETQYF.